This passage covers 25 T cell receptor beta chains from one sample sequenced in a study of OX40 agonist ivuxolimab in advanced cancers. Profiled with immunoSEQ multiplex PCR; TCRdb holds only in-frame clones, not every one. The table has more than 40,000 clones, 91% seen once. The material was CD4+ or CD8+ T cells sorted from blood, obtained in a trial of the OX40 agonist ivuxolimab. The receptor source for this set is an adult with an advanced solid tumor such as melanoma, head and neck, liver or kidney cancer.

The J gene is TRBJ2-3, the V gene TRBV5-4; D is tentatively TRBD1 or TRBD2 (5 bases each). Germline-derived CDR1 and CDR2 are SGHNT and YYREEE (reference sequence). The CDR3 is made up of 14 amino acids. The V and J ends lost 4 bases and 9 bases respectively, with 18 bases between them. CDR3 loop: CASSPDSGGITQYF. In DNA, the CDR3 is TGTGCCAGCAGCCCCGACAGTGGAGGAATCACGCAGTATTTT.

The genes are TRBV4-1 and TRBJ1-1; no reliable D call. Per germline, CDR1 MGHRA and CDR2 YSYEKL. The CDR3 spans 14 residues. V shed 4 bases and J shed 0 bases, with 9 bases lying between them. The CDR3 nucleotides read TGCGCCAGCAGCCCCCGAGATGTGAACACTGAAGCTTTCTTT. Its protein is CASSPRDVNTEAFF.

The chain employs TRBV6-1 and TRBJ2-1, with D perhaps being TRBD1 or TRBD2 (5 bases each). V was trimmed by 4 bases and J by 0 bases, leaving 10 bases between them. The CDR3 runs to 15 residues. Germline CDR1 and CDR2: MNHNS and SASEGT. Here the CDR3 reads CASSVGTFSYNEQFF. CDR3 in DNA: TGTGCCAGCAGTGTTGGGACCTTCTCCTACAATGAGCAGTTCTTC.

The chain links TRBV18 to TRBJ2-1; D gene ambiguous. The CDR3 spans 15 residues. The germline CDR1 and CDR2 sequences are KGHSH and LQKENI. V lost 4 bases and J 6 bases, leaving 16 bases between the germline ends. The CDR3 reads CASSQIADLANEQFF. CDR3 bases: TGTGCCAGCTCACAAATCGCGGATTTGGCCAATGAGCAGTTCTTC.

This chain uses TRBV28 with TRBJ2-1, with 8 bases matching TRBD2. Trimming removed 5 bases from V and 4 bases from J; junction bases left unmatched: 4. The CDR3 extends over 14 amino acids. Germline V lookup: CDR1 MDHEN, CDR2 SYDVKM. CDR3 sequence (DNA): TGTGCCAGCAGTATACTAGCGGCTTACAATGAGCAGTTCTTC. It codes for CASSILAAYNEQFF.

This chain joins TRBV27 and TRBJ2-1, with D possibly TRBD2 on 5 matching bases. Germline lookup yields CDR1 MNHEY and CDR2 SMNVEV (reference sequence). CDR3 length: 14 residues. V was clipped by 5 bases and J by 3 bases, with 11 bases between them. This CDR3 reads CASSPHDYYNEQFF. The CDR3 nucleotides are TGTGCCAGCAGTCCACACGACTACTACAATGAGCAGTTCTTC.

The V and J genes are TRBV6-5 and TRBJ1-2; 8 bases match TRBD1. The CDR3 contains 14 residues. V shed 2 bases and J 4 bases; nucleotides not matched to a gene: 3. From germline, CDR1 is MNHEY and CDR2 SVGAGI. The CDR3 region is CASSYGQGVYGYTF. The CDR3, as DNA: TGTGCCAGCAGTTACGGACAGGGAGTCTATGGCTACACCTTC.

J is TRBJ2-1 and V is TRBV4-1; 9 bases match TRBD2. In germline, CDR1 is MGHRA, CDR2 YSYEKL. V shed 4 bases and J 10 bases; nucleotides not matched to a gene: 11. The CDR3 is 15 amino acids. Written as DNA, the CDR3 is TGCGCCAGCAGCCGAGAAGCGGGGGGACTCCAGGAGCAGTTCTTC. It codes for CASSREAGGLQEQFF.

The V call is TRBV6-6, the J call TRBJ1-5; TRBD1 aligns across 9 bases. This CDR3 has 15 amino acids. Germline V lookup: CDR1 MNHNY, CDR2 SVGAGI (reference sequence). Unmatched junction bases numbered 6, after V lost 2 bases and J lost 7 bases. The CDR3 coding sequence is TGTGCCAGCAGTTACGCGACAGGGGGTTTCCAGCCCCAGCATTTT. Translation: CASSYATGGFQPQHF.

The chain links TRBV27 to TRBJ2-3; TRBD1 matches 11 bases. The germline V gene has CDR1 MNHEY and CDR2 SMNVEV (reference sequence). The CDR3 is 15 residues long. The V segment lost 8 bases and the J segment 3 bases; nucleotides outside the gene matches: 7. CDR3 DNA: TGTGCCAGCCCTTACGGGGACAGGGGGACAGATACGCAGTATTTT. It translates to CASPYGDRGTDTQYF.

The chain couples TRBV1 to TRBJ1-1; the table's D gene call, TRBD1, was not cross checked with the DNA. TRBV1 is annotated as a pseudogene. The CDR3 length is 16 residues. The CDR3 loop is CTSSNGPGTGNTEAFF. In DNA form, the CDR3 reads TGCACCAGCAGCAACGGTCCCGGGACAGGGAACACTGAAGCTTTCTTT.

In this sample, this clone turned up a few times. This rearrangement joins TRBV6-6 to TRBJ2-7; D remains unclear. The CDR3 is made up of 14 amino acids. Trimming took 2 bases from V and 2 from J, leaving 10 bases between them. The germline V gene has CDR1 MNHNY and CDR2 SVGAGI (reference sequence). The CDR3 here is CASSYDGLTYEQYF. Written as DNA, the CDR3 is TGTGCCAGCAGTTACGACGGGTTGACCTACGAGCAGTACTTC.

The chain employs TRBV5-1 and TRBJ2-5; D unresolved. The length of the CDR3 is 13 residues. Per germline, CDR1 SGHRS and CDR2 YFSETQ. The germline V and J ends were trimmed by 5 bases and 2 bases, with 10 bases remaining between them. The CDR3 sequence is CASRPTDQETQYF. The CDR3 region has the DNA TGCGCCAGCAGACCTACAGATCAAGAGACCCAGTACTTC.

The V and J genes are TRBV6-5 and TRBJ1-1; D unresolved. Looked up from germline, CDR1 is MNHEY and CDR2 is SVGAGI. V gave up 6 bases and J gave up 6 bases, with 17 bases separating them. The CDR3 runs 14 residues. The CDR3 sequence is CASSEGGVSAEAFF. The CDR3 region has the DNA TGTGCCAGCAGCGAGGGTGGGGTTTCAGCTGAAGCTTTCTTT.

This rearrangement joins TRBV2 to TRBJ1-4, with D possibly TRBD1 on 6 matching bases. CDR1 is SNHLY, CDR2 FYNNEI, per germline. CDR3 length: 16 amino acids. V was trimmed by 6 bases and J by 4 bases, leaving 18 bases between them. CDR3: CASREIPGDDNEKLFF. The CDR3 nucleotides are TGTGCCAGCAGAGAGATACCAGGGGATGATAATGAAAAACTGTTTTTT.

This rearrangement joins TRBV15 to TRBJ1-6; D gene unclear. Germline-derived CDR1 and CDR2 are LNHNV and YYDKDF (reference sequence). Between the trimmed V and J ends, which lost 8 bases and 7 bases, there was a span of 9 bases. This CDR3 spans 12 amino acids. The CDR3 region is CATGALNSPLHF. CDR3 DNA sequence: TGTGCCACCGGAGCCCTGAATTCACCCCTCCACTTT.

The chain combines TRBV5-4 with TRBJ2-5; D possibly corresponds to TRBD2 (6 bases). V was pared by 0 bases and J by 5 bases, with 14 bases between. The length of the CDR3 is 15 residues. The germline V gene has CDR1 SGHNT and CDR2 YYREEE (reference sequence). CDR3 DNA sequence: TGTGCCAGCAGCTTGGGCGGGGAAAGGAAGGAGACCCAGTACTTC. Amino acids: CASSLGGERKETQYF.

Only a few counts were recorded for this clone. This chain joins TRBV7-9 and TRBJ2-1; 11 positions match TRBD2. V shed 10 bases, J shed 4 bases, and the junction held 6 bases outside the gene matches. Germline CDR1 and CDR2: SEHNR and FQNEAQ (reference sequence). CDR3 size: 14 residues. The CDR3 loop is CATSGLAAYNEQFF. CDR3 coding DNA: TGTGCCACCTCGGGACTAGCGGCTTACAATGAGCAGTTCTTC.

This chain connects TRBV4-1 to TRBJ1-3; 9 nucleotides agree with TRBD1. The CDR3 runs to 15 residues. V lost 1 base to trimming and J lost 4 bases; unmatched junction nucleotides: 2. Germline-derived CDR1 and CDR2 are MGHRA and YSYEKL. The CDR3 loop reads CASSQGQGVGNTIYF. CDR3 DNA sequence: TGCGCCAGCAGCCAAGGACAGGGGGTAGGAAACACCATATATTTT.

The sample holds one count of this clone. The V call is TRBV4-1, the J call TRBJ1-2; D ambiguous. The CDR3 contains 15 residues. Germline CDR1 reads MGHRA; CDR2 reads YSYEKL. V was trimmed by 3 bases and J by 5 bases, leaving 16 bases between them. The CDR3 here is CASSHEPLQTYGYTF. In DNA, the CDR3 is TGCGCCAGCAGCCATGAGCCCCTACAGACGTATGGCTACACCTTC.

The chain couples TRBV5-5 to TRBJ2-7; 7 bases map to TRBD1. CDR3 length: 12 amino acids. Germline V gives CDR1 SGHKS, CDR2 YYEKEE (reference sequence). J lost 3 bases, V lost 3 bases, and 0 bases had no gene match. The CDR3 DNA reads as TGTGCCAGCAGCTGGACAGGCTACGAGCAGTACTTC. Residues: CASSWTGYEQYF.

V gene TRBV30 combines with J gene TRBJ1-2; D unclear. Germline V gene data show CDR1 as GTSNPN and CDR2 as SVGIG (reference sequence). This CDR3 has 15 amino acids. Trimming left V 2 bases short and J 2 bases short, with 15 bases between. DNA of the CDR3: TGTGCCTGGAGTTCGTTTGAGGGAATCAACTATGGCTACACCTTC. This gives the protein CAWSSFEGINYGYTF.

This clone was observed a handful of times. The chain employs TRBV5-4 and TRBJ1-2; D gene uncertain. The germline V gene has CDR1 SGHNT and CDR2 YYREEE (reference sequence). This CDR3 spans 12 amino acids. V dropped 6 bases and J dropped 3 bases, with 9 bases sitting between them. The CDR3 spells CASNEEDYGYTF. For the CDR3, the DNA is TGTGCCAGCAATGAGGAAGACTATGGCTACACCTTC.

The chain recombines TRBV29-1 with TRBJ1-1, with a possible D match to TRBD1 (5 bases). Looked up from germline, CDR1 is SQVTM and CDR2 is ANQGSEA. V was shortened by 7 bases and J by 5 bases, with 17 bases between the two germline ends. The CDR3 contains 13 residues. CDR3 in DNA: TGCAGCGCCTCCCCGGGGGTTGAGACTGAAGCTTTCTTT. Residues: CSASPGVETEAFF.

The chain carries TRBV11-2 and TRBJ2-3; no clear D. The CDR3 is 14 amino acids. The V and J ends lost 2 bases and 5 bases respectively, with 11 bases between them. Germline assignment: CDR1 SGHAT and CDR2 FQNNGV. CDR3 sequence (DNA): TGTGCCAGCAGCTTATCTATACGGAAAGATACGCAGTATTTT. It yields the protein CASSLSIRKDTQYF.